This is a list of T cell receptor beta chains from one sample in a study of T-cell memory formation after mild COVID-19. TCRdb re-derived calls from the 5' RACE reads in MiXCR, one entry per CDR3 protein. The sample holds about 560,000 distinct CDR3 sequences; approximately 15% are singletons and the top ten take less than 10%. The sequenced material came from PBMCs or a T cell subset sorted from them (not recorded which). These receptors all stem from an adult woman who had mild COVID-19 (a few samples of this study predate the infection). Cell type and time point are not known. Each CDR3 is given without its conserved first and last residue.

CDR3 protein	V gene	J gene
ASSYGGSGNSPLH	TRBV3-1	TRBJ1-6
SVEATRGTGELF	TRBV29-1	TRBJ2-2
ASSLTLAGTEQY	TRBV12-3/TRBV12-4	TRBJ2-7
ASSLGTGVADTQY	TRBV5-1	TRBJ2-3
ASSQEVGATPTDTQY	TRBV4-3	TRBJ2-3
ASSGDRERFRAF	TRBV12-3/TRBV12-4	TRBJ1-1
ASSQGGSTDTQY	TRBV3-1	TRBJ2-3
SVVDSSYEQY	TRBV29-1	TRBJ2-7
ASSLKEPNIQY	TRBV12-3/TRBV12-4	TRBJ2-4
AISARDTSTGELF	TRBV10-3	TRBJ2-2
ASSRLSTEAF	TRBV12-3/TRBV12-4	TRBJ1-1
ASRDRLYYEQY	TRBV5-1	TRBJ2-7
ASSLAIVPQETQY	TRBV7-2	TRBJ2-5
ASSLGRAGGPETQY	TRBV7-8	TRBJ2-5
ATSDAQGAGYT	TRBV24-1	TRBJ1-2
ASSLVTGLDEQY	TRBV7-9	TRBJ2-7
ASSQYSGARTDTQY	TRBV3-1	TRBJ2-3
ASSQGVVLSSDTQY	TRBV4-1	TRBJ2-3
ASSVGSISGNTIY	TRBV9	TRBJ1-3
ASSLRGYYGYT	TRBV12-3/TRBV12-4	TRBJ1-2
ASSVWSYNEQF	TRBV2	TRBJ2-1
ASSLVWGTSTDTQY	TRBV11-2	TRBJ2-3
SAVAYIGAYEQY	TRBV20-1	TRBJ2-7
SVLSGRSYEQY	TRBV29-1	TRBJ2-7
ASSLLQNVNEQF	TRBV27	TRBJ2-1
ASSLFGQGDNEQF	TRBV7-6	TRBJ2-1
ASSPGFRQPYEQY	TRBV12-3/TRBV12-4	TRBJ2-7
SVTGTGSSYNEQF	TRBV29-1	TRBJ2-1
ASSFSPDAQETQY	TRBV5-1	TRBJ2-5
ASSPHRPSGSRTGELF	TRBV6-2/TRBV6-3	TRBJ2-2
TSRGKNYGYT	TRBV20-1	TRBJ1-2
ASSSRRGGRETQY	TRBV5-1	TRBJ2-5
ASSPRGDFPDTQY	TRBV5-1	TRBJ2-3
ASSPWVSENTEAF	TRBV5-1	TRBJ1-1
ASSQVFSGRASQF	TRBV4-3	TRBJ2-1
ASSSLGQSGGGYT	TRBV7-9	TRBJ1-2
ASSLGTPGELF	TRBV5-1	TRBJ2-2
ASSPFLGAEAF	TRBV3-1	TRBJ1-1
ASSFGTTDTQY	TRBV5-5	TRBJ2-3
AISESGNHPAPEAF	TRBV10-3	TRBJ1-1
ASSPSSGTPKHEQY	TRBV7-3	TRBJ2-7
ASSHDATAASGNTIY	TRBV3-1	TRBJ1-3
ASSFAGKVKGDTQY	TRBV12-3/TRBV12-4	TRBJ2-3
ASRLTGGERGAF	TRBV28	TRBJ1-1
ASRQLVGGVETQY	TRBV7-6	TRBJ2-5